This is a list of T cell receptor beta chains from one sample in a study of T cells in Graves' hyperthyroidism and ophthalmopathy. TCRdb redid the calling of the multiplex PCR reads with MiXCR, one entry per CDR3 protein. The table has hundreds of thousands of distinct CDR3 sequences, 15% to 19% seen once; the top ten hold approximately 7.5%. Material: blood. The origin of the receptors is a woman aged 18 to 35 with Graves' hyperthyroidism. Both conserved end residues are part of each CDR3. The D gene is left open where the match is weak. Part of the rows lack a size; the others show once, few, many or a class for expanded clones.

clone_size,d_call,j_call,v_call,cdr3_nt,cdr3_aa
many,TRBD2,TRBJ2-7,TRBV2,TGTGCCAGCAGTGTCGGGACTAGCATCTACGAGCAGTACTTC,CASSVGTSIYEQYF
many,TRBD1,TRBJ1-4,TRBV9,TGTGCCAGCAGCCGATCCGGGACAGGGGAGGAAAAACTGTTTTTT,CASSRSGTGEEKLFF
.,TRBD1,TRBJ1-1,TRBV5-1,TGCGCCAGCAGCTATACAGGGGGCGCGGACACTGAAGCTTTCTTT,CASSYTGGADTEAFF
many,.,TRBJ2-5,TRBV7-9,TGTGCCAGCAGCCGACTGGAAGAGACCCAGTACTTC,CASSRLEETQYF
.,TRBD2,TRBJ2-1,TRBV4-1,TGCGCCAGCAGCCAAGTACTAGCGGGTGAGCAGTTCTTC,CASSQVLAGEQFF
many,.,TRBJ1-3,TRBV2,TGTGCCAGCAGTAAGGACAGCTACTCTGGAAACACCATATATTTT,CASSKDSYSGNTIYF
many,.,TRBJ1-2,TRBV20-1,TGCAGTGCTAGTCTGGGGGACTATGGCTACACCTTC,CSASLGDYGYTF
many,.,TRBJ2-5,TRBV7-9,TGTGCCAGCAGCTTTCGTTCTAGCGACCTCGGGACCCAGTACTTC,CASSFRSSDLGTQYF
.,TRBD2,TRBJ2-1,TRBV27,TGTGCCAGCTCCCTCTCCTATACCGAGACTAGCGGGGCGAGCTCCTACAATGAGCAGTTCTTC,CASSLSYTETSGASSYNEQFF
many,TRBD2,TRBJ2-1,TRBV7-6,TGTGCCAGCAGCTCGCTAGCGGGGGGGCGAAATGAGCAGTTCTTC,CASSSLAGGRNEQFF
few,TRBD2,TRBJ2-2,TRBV3-1,TGTGCCAGCAGCCCTCCTTTGGGACTAGTTCCCGGGGAGCTGTTTTTT,CASSPPLGLVPGELFF
medium-sized,TRBD2,TRBJ2-5,TRBV28,TGTGCCAGCAGTTTCGGTCGAGCGGGAAGATGGGAGACCCAGTACTTC,CASSFGRAGRWETQYF
.,TRBD1,TRBJ1-2,TRBV29-1,TGCAGCGTTGCTGGGACAGGGGACTATGGCTACACCTTC,CSVAGTGDYGYTF
few,.,TRBJ2-7,TRBV10-2,TGCGCCAGCAGTGAAAACCGGGCTGAGCAGTACTTC,CASSENRAEQYF
many,TRBD1,TRBJ1-1,TRBV5-1,TGCGCCAGCAGCTGGACAGGGCGAGGAAGGATGAACACTGAAGCTTTCTTT,CASSWTGRGRMNTEAFF
many,.,TRBJ1-6,TRBV6-1,TGTGCCAGCAGTGAAAGAAAGAACCGCTATTCACCCCTCCACTTT,CASSERKNRYSPLHF
.,.,TRBJ1-1,TRBV5-1,TGCGCCAGCAGCTTGCGGGCACCGAACACTGAAGCTTTCTTT,CASSLRAPNTEAFF
.,TRBD2,TRBJ2-5,TRBV28,TGTGCCAGCAGTTCAGCTAGCGGGGGGGCTTGGGAGACCCAGTACTTC,CASSSASGGAWETQYF
.,.,TRBJ2-7,TRBV7-9,TGTGCCAGTAGCCAAAGAGGCCAGGTTGGCTACGAGCAGTACTTC,CASSQRGQVGYEQYF
.,.,TRBJ1-1,TRBV7-3,TGTGCCAGCAGCTTAGGCCAGTCTGAAGCTTTCTTT,CASSLGQSEAFF
many,.,TRBJ2-3,TRBV5-5,TGTGCCAGCAGCTCACTCTACACAGATACGCAGTATTTT,CASSSLYTDTQYF
many,TRBD1,TRBJ2-2,TRBV7-2,TGTGCCAGCAGCCTGGACAGGGGCAACACCGGGGAGCTGTTTTTT,CASSLDRGNTGELFF
.,TRBD1,TRBJ1-4,TRBV6-2/TRBV6-3,TGTGCCAGCAGAGGTACGGACAGGGCAACTAATGAAAAACTGTTTTTT,CASRGTDRATNEKLFF
few,TRBD1,TRBJ1-5,TRBV7-2,TGTGCCAGCAGCTCTACAGGGGTGCATCAGCCCCAGCATTTT,CASSSTGVHQPQHF
many,.,TRBJ2-7,TRBV27,TGTGCCAGCAGTCTCGGGACATATGGGGACGAGCAGTACTTC,CASSLGTYGDEQYF
many,.,TRBJ2-2,TRBV10-3,TGTGCCATCAGTGAGAGTGGTGGGAACACCGGGGAGCTGTTTTTT,CAISESGGNTGELFF
few,TRBD1,TRBJ2-6,TRBV28,TGTGCCAGCAGGACAGGGACCAACGTCCTGACTTTC,CASRTGTNVLTF
.,TRBD1,TRBJ1-3,TRBV5-1,TGCGCCAGCAGCTTGGCCCCAGGGGGCATCTCTGGAAACACCATATATTTT,CASSLAPGGISGNTIYF